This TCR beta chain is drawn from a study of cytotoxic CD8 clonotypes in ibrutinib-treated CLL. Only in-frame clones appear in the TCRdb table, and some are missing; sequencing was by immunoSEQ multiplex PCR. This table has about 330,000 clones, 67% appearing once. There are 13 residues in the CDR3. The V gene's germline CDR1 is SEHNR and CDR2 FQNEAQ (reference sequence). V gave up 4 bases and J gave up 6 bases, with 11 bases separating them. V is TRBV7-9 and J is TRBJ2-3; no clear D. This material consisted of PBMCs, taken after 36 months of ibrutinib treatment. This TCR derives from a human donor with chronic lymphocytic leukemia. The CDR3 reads CASSSPRRDTQYF. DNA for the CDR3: TGTGCCAGCAGCTCCCCTCGAAGGGATACGCAGTATTTT.